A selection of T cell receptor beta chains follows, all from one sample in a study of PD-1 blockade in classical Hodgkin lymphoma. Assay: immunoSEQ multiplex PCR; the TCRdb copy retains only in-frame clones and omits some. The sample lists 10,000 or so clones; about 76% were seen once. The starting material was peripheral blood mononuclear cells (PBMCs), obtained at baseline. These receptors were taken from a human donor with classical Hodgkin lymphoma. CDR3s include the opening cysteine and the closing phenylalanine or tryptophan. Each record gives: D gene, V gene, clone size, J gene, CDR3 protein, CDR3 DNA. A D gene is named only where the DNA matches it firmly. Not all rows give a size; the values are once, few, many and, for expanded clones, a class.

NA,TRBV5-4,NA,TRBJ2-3,CASSFPGERDTQYF,TGTGCCAGCAGCTTTCCGGGGGAGAGAGATACGCAGTATTTT
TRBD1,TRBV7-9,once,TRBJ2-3,CASSLTGQRLSSTDTQYF,TGTGCCAGCAGCTTAACGGGACAGAGGCTTTCTAGCACAGATACGCAGTATTTT
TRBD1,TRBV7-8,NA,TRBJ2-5,CASSVRQGETQYF,TGTGCCAGCAGCGTCCGACAGGGGGAGACCCAGTACTTC
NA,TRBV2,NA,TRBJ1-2,CASQVGADGYTF,TGTGCCAGCCAGGTAGGGGCAGATGGCTACACCTTC
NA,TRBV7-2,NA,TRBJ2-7,CASSLDGNYEQYF,TGTGCCAGCAGCTTAGACGGGAACTACGAGCAGTACTTC
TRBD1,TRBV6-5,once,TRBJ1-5,CASSAGQGGNQPQHF,TGTGCCAGCAGCGCGGGACAGGGGGGTAATCAGCCCCAGCATTTT
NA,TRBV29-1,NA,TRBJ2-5,CSVSGGEETQYF,TGCAGCGTTTCAGGAGGGGAAGAGACCCAGTACTTC
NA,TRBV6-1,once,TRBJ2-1,CASRPGPLSYNEQFF,TGTGCCAGCAGGCCGGGACCGCTTTCCTACAATGAGCAGTTCTTC
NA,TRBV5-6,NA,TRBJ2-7,CASSLAREQYF,TGTGCCAGCAGCTTGGCCAGGGAGCAGTACTTC
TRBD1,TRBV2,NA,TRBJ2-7,CASRDRGLYEQYF,TGTGCCAGCCGGGACAGGGGGTTATACGAGCAGTACTTC
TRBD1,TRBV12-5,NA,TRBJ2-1,CASVTAMGQGLYNEQFF,TGTGCTAGTGTTACTGCCATGGGACAGGGGCTCTACAATGAGCAGTTCTTC
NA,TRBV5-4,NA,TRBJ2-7,CASSIGGDTYEQYF,TGTGCCAGCAGCATAGGAGGGGACACCTACGAGCAGTACTTC
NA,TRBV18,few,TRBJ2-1,CASSPQDYNEQFF,TGTGCCAGCTCACCACAGGACTACAATGAGCAGTTCTTC
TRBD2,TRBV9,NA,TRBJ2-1,CASSARKAGVGNEQFF,TGTGCCAGCAGCGCCCGTAAAGCGGGAGTAGGCAATGAGCAGTTCTTC
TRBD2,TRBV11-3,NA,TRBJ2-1,CASSLSGGYNEQFF,TGTGCCAGCAGCTTAAGCGGGGGATACAATGAGCAGTTCTTC
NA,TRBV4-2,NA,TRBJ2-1,CASSQDRSSSYNEQFF,TGTGCCAGCAGCCAAGACAGGAGTAGCTCCTACAATGAGCAGTTCTTC
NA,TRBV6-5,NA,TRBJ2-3,CASSYKQAKDTQYF,TGTGCCAGCAGTTACAAGCAGGCGAAAGATACGCAGTATTTT
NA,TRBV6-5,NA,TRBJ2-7,CASTDGYYEQYF,TGTGCCAGCACTGACGGATACTACGAGCAGTACTTC
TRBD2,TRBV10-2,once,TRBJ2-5,CASSDVASGQETQYF,TGCGCCAGCAGTGATGTTGCTAGCGGCCAAGAGACCCAGTACTTC
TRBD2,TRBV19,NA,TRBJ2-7,CASSITSGTTTYEQYF,TGTGCCAGTAGTATCACTTCCGGGACTACGACCTACGAGCAGTACTTC
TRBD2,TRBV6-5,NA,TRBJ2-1,CASSPRTSGLNEQFF,TGTGCCAGCAGCCCCCGGACTAGCGGATTGAATGAGCAGTTCTTC
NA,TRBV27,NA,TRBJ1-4,CASRREFTGPNEKLFF,TGTGCCAGCAGAAGGGAGTTTACAGGACCGAATGAAAAACTGTTTTTT
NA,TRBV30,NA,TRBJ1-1,CAWSVLTPNTEAFF,TGTGCCTGGAGTGTACTAACCCCAAACACTGAAGCTTTCTTT
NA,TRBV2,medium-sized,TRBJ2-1,CASSEFTGMDNEQFF,TGTGCCAGCAGTGAATTCACGGGAATGGACAATGAGCAGTTCTTC
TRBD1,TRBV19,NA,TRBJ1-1,CASSPQDRVEAFF,TGTGCCAGTAGTCCACAAGACAGGGTCGAAGCTTTCTTT
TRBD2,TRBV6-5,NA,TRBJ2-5,CASSYLRTSGKETQYF,TGTGCCAGCAGTTACTTAAGGACTAGCGGGAAAGAGACCCAGTACTTC
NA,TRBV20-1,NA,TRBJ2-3,CSASFQDTQYF,TGCAGTGCTAGTTTTCAGGATACGCAGTATTTT
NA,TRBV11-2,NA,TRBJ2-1,CASSLVGPRGNEQFF,TGTGCCAGCAGCTTAGTAGGACCCCGCGGCAATGAGCAGTTCTTC
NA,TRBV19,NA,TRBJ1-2,CASTFSDSFGGYTF,TGTGCCAGTACCTTTTCGGACAGTTTCGGTGGCTACACCTTC
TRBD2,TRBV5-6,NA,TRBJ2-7,CASSLTSGVAYEQYF,TGTGCCAGCAGCTTGACTAGCGGGGTCGCCTACGAGCAGTACTTC
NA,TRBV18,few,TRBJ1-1,CASSPLSGTEAFF,TGTGCCAGCTCACCACTTTCTGGGACTGAAGCTTTCTTT
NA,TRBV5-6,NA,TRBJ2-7,CASSFGGLVGYEQYF,TGTGCCAGCAGCTTCGGGGGGCTAGTGGGATACGAGCAGTACTTC
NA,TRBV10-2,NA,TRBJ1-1,CASSGQLNTEAFF,TGCGCCAGCAGTGGACAGCTGAACACTGAAGCTTTCTTT
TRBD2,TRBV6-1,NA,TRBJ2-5,CASSELGGGPQETQYF,TGTGCCAGCAGTGAATTGGGGGGGGGACCGCAAGAGACCCAGTACTTC
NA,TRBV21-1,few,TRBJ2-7,CASNLTAEEQYF,TGTGCCAGCAACTTGACAGCAGAGGAGCAGTACTTC
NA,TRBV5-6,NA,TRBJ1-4,CASSFLGLGGEKLFF,TGTGCCAGCAGCTTTTTAGGGCTAGGTGGCGAAAAACTGTTTTTT
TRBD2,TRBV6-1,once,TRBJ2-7,CASSAFTGGSSYEQYF,TGTGCCAGCAGTGCATTCACGGGAGGGAGCTCCTACGAGCAGTACTTC
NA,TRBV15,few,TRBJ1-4,CATGRRFNEKLFF,TGTGCCACCGGGAGGCGGTTTAATGAAAAACTGTTTTTT
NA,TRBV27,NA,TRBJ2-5,CASSLKGLDETQYF,TGTGCCAGCAGTCTAAAGGGCCTAGACGAGACCCAGTACTTC
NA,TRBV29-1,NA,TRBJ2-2,CSVSSGWPGLGELFF,TGCAGCGTTAGCAGTGGGTGGCCAGGGTTGGGGGAGCTGTTTTTT
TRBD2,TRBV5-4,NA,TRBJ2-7,CASSPTSGSQYEQYF,TGTGCCAGCAGTCCGACTAGCGGGAGTCAGTACGAGCAGTACTTC
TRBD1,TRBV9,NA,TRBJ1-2,CASSASRGDYGYTF,TGTGCCAGCAGCGCGAGCAGGGGGGACTATGGCTACACCTTC
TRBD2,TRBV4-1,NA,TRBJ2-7,CASSQWAGGGEQYF,TGCGCCAGCAGCCAATGGGCGGGGGGCGGCGAGCAGTACTTC
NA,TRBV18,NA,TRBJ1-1,CASSPELNTEAFF,TGTGCCAGCTCACCGGAACTGAACACTGAAGCTTTCTTT
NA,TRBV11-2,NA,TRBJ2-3,CASSLGRTSTDTQYF,TGTGCCAGCAGCTTAGGGCGGACTAGCACAGATACGCAGTATTTT
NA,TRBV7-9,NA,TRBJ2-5,CASSFDIETQYF,TGTGCCAGCAGCTTCGATATCGAGACCCAGTACTTC
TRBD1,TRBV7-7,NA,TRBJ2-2,CAVGTGSRSGELFF,TGTGCCGTCGGGACAGGGAGTCGATCCGGGGAGCTGTTTTTT
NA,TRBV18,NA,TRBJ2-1,CASSPRSGSHEQFF,TGTGCCAGCTCACCTCGGTCAGGGTCCCATGAGCAGTTCTTC
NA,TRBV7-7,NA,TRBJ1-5,CASSLAGSNQPQHF,TGTGCCAGCAGCTTAGCAGGGAGCAATCAGCCCCAGCATTTT